This TCR beta chain appears in the sequencing data of a study of T-cell memory formation after mild COVID-19. Study context: TCR clusters showed largely donor specificity.

The table lists this clonotype with many counts. The antigen is undetermined. Study-wide results and limits: Shrinking CD4+ clones resided mostly in CM and EM, and CD8+ ones in EMRA. Day 15 to 85 contracting clones showed balanced CD4/CD8; day 15 to 37 expanders favored CD4+.

The authors produced TCR alpha and TCR beta cDNA libraries with sample barcodes and UMIs by 5'RACE using constant-segment primers. One entry per CDR3 protein results from TCRdb running MiXCR on the 5' RACE reads. The sample yields a few hundred thousand distinct CDR3 sequences, around 15% seen once. Material: PBMCs or a T cell subset sorted from them (not recorded which). The receptor was derived from a man aged 18 to 29 who had mild COVID-19 (a few samples of this study predate the infection). Cell type and time point are not known.

CDR3 DNA: TGTGCCAGCAGCAAAGACAGGGGGAACGGCGGGGAGCTGTTTTTT. Its translation: CASSKDRGNGGELFF. The V call is TRBV5-6, the J call TRBJ2-2; the match to TRBD1 covers 9 bases. CDR3 length equals 15 residues. With V trimmed by 4 bases and J by 7 bases, 8 bases remained unmatched. Germline CDR1 is SGHDT and CDR2 is YYEEEE.